This T cell receptor (beta chain) was sequenced for a study of T cells in Graves' hyperthyroidism and ophthalmopathy. This clonotype was seen a few times. Germline CDR1 reads DFQATT; CDR2 reads SNEGSKA (reference sequence). The CDR3 extends over 12 amino acids. Trimming took off 3 bases at V and 10 bases at J, with 12 bases between the two ends. Amplification targeted TCR beta CDR3 regions from RNA transcripts. A first-round RT-PCR of the TCR CDR3 used the HTBI primer set. TCRdb reprocessed the multiplex PCR reads via MiXCR and lists one record per CDR3 protein. The sample includes 690,000 or so distinct CDR3 sequences, around 20% seen only once; the top ten take around 17%.

V gene TRBV20-1 combines with J gene TRBJ2-2, with D possibly matching TRBD1 (5 bases). Sequenced material: blood. The receptor's source is a woman between 45 and 60 years old with Graves' hyperthyroidism that later progressed to Graves' ophthalmopathy. For the CDR3, the DNA is TGCAGTGCTAGTGTAGTAGGACAGGAGCTGTTTTTT. This gives the protein CSASVVGQELFF.